The 9 T cell receptor beta chains below all came from one sample that was sequenced in a study of blood T cell repertoires in COVID-19. Generated by immunoSEQ multiplex PCR, the TCRdb table keeps only in-frame clones and is missing some. The sample shows over 200,000 clones, about 86% of them seen only once. Sequenced: peripheral blood. The receptor source for this set is a man older than 75 with acute or convalescent COVID-19.

The CDR3 here is CASSATADTQYF. Here the CDR3 DNA reads TGTGCCAGCAGCGCTACGGCAGATACGCAGTATTTT. This rearrangement joins TRBV7-2 to TRBJ2-3, with D hard to call. V lost 5 bases to trimming and J lost 4 bases, with 7 bases between them. The CDR3 contains 12 residues. Germline CDR1 reads SGHTA; CDR2 reads FQGNSA.

This chain joins TRBV9 and TRBJ1-1, with TRBD1 as a possible D gene (6 bases). This CDR3 contains 15 residues. Trimming pared 0 bases from V and 5 bases from J, leaving 14 bases between. Per the germline V gene, CDR1 is SGDLS and CDR2 is YYNGEE. The CDR3 sequence: CASSVEARGETEAFF. In DNA form, the CDR3 reads TGTGCCAGCAGCGTAGAGGCCAGGGGCGAAACTGAAGCTTTCTTT.

The V call is TRBV13, the J call TRBJ2-6, with D possibly being TRBD2 (6 bases). V was cut by 11 bases and J by 0 bases, with 17 bases left in between. Germline values: CDR1 PRHDT, CDR2 FYEKMQ (reference sequence). The CDR3 consists of 16 residues. CDR3 sequence reads: CACLKGTPSGANVLTF. CDR3 bases: TGTGCCTGCCTTAAGGGGACTCCCTCTGGGGCCAACGTCCTGACTTTC.

The V call is TRBV5-6, the J call TRBJ2-1; 7 bases align to TRBD2. The CDR3 sequence is 15 residues long. The V and J ends lost 1 base and 9 bases, in that order; junction bases with no gene match: 10. Germline CDR1 reads SGHDT; CDR2 reads YYEEEE. The chain's CDR3 is CASSLWGREGGEQFF. DNA for the CDR3: TGTGCCAGCAGCTTGTGGGGCAGGGAGGGCGGTGAGCAGTTCTTC.

The chain couples TRBV7-8 to TRBJ2-2, with 7 bases fitting TRBD2. The CDR3 has 16 amino acids. V trimming: 5 bases; J trimming: 4 bases; junction bases outside the gene matches: 10. The germline V gene has CDR1 SGHVS and CDR2 FQNEAQ. The CDR3 sequence is CASSVREALSTGELFF. The CDR3 DNA reads as TGTGCCAGCAGCGTACGGGAGGCCCTGAGCACCGGGGAGCTGTTTTTT.

The gene calls are TRBV4-1 and TRBJ2-7, with D perhaps TRBD2 (6 bases). This CDR3 is 16 amino acids long. Germline lookup yields CDR1 MGHRA and CDR2 YSYEKL. Trimming took 1 base from V and 0 from J, leaving 13 bases between them. CDR3 bases: TGCGCCAGCAGCCAAGTTTTGAGGGGACTCTCCTACGAGCAGTACTTC. It encodes CASSQVLRGLSYEQYF.

This chain joins TRBV24-1 and TRBJ2-3; 7 nucleotides agree with TRBD1. Germline V lookup: CDR1 KGHDR, CDR2 SFDVKD. The trim removed 4 bases at V and 3 bases at J, leaving 6 bases unmatched. CDR3 length: 15 amino acids. CDR3 nucleotides: TGTGCCACCAGTGACCCTGGACAGGCGACAGATACGCAGTATTTT. Its translation is CATSDPGQATDTQYF.

On this clone itself: A single base separates this from a much larger clone, so it may be a read error. In the same sample, other DNA sequences code for this CDR3. This chain links TRBV6-5 with TRBJ2-7; 10 nucleotides agree with TRBD1. Germline V gene sequence: CDR1 MNHEY, CDR2 SVGAGI. V dropped 5 bases and J dropped 3; count of bases not matched to a gene: 7. The CDR3 extends over 15 amino acids. In DNA, the CDR3 is TGTGCCAGCAGTAGACCGGGACAGGGGATCTACGAGCAGTACTTC. This sequence encodes CASSRPGQGIYEQYF.

This chain connects TRBV4-2 to TRBJ2-5; TRBD2 matches 9 bases. In germline, CDR1 is LGHNA, CDR2 YNFKEQ. CDR3 size: 16 residues. J was trimmed by 1 base and V by 4 bases; bases with no gene match: 7. Here the CDR3 reads CASSPSSGGFQETQYF. CDR3 bases: TGTGCCAGCAGCCCTAGCAGCGGGGGGTTCCAAGAGACCCAGTACTTC.